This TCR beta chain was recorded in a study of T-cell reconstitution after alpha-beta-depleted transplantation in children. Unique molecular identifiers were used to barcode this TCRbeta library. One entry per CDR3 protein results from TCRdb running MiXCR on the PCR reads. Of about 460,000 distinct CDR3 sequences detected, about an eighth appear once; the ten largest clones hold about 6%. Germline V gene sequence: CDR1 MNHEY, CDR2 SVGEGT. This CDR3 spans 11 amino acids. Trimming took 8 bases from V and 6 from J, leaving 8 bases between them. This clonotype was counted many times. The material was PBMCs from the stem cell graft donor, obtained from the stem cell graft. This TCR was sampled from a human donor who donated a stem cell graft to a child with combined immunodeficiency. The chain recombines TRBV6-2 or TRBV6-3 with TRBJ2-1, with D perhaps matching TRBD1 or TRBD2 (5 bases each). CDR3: CASGGFNEQFF. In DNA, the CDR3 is TGTGCCAGCGGGGGATTCAATGAGCAGTTCTTC.